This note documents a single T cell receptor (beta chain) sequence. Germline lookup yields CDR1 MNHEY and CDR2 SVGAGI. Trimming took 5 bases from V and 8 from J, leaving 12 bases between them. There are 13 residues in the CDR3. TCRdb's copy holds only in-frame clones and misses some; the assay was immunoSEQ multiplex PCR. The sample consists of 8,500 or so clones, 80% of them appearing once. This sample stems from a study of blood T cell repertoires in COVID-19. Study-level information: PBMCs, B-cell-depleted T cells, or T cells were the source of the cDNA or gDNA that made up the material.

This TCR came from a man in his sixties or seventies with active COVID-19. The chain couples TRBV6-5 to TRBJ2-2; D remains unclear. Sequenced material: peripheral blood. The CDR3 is CASSTPRSGELFF. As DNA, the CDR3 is TGTGCCAGCAGTACCCCCAGGTCGGGGGAGCTGTTTTTT.